This passage covers 7 T cell receptor beta chains from one sample sequenced in a study of metastatic and nonmetastatic thyroid tumors. Using MiXCR, TCRdb reanalyzed the PCR reads. The table lists some 46,000 clones, 24% of them singletons. Patients underwent thyroid surgery, and none had received any treatment before it. Sequenced: blood. The receptors derive from a male donor with papillary thyroid cancer or a benign thyroid nodule (not recorded which). Some clones in this sample may be carry-over from other donors' samples.

The V call is TRBV27, the J call TRBJ2-1; the match to TRBD2 covers 9 bases. Germline CDR1 reads MNHEY; CDR2 reads SMNVEV (reference sequence). The J segment lost 0 bases and the V segment lost 5 bases, leaving 8 bases of the junction unmatched. The CDR3 has 17 amino acids. CDR3 protein: CASSAGLAGASYNEQFF. In nucleotides, the CDR3 is TGTGCCAGCAGTGCGGGACTAGCCGGAGCCTCCTACAATGAGCAGTTCTTC.

This rearrangement joins TRBV18 to TRBJ2-7; possibly TRBD1 or TRBD2 for D (6 bases each). The length of the CDR3 is 13 residues. Per germline, CDR1 KGHSH and CDR2 LQKENI. The V end lost 6 bases, the J end lost 4 bases, and 13 bases lay between the germline ends. As DNA, the CDR3 is TGTGCCAGCTCTCTCGGGGGACAATACGAGCAGTACTTC. Protein: CASSLGGQYEQYF.

The table lists this clone with many counts. The chain carries TRBV7-6 and TRBJ2-3; 14 bases match TRBD2. CDR1 is SGHVS, CDR2 FNYEAQ, per germline. The CDR3 spans 16 residues. V lost 5 bases and J lost 6; bases outside the gene matches: 7. The CDR3 coding sequence is TGTGCCAGCAGCCCGAGACTAGCGGGAGGGACTGATACGCAGTATTTT. It is translated as CASSPRLAGGTDTQYF.

By share, this clone ranks as medium-sized. The chain recombines TRBV9 with TRBJ2-7; 7 nucleotides line up with TRBD1. With 4 bases clipped from V and 2 bases from J, the junction kept 6 bases outside the gene matches. CDR3 size: 14 residues. Germline CDR1 reads SGDLS; CDR2 reads YYNGEE. The CDR3 DNA reads as TGTGCCAGCAGCCCTCAAACAGGGGCCTACGAGCAGTACTTC. Encoded protein: CASSPQTGAYEQYF. The complete variable domain, with remaining parts taken from reference TRBV9 and TRBJ2-7, reads DSGVTQTPKHLITATGQRVTLRCSPRSGDLSVYWYQQSLDQGLQFLIQYYNGEERAKGNILERFSAQQFPDLHSELNLSSLELGDSALYFCASSPQTGAYEQYFGPGTRLTVT.

In this sample, this clone turned up many times. The chain links TRBV20-1 to TRBJ2-7, with D perhaps matching TRBD2 (7 bases). V lost 0 bases and J lost 4, with 16 bases in between. The CDR3 totals 15 residues. Germline-derived CDR1 and CDR2 are DFQATT and SNEGSKA (reference sequence). The CDR3 loop reads CSARDPKGGAYEQYF. CDR3 DNA: TGCAGTGCTAGAGATCCTAAAGGGGGGGCGTACGAGCAGTACTTC.

This clone has at least ten counts. V usage is TRBV19 and J usage is TRBJ2-7; a weak D match, TRBD2 (6 bases). With 6 bases removed from V and 0 bases from J, the gap between germline ends came to 12 bases. This CDR3 has 14 amino acids. Germline CDR1 and CDR2: LNHDA and SQIVND (reference sequence). As DNA, the CDR3 is TGTGCCAGTAGGTTAGCGGATAGCTCCTACGAGCAGTACTTC. Amino acids: CASRLADSSYEQYF.

The chain employs TRBV24-1 and TRBJ1-1; D remains ambiguous. Germline lookup yields CDR1 KGHDR and CDR2 SFDVKD. This CDR3 has 14 residues. Deletions cut 4 bases from V and 10 bases from J, with 18 bases between. The CDR3 reads CATSDPRRGSVAFF. The CDR3 DNA reads as TGTGCCACCAGTGACCCGCGGCGGGGTAGTGTAGCTTTCTTT.